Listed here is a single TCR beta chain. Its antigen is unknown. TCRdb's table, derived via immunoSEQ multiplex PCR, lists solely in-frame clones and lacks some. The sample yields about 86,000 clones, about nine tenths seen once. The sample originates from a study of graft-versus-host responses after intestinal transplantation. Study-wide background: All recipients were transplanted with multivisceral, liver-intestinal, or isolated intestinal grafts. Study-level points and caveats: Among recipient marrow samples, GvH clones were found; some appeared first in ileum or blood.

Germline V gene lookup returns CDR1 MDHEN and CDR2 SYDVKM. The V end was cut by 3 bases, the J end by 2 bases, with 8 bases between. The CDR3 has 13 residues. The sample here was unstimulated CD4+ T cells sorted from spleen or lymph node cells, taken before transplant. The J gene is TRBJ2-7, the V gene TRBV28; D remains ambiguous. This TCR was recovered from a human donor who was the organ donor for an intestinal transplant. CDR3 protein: CASSFNYPYEQYF. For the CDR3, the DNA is TGTGCCAGCAGTTTCAACTATCCCTACGAGCAGTACTTC.